Shown below are 24 T cell receptor beta chains from a single sample sequenced in a study of blood T cell repertoires in COVID-19 (TCRdb year 2020). The library was generated by the immunoSEQ multiplex PCR assay. The clones in this table, taken by TCRdb from immuneACCESS, are in-frame only. Not every clone is retained; where verified, under half of the shortfall comes from an unresolved V gene, and the cause of the rest is unknown. The sample contains roughly 700,000 clones, around 90% of them found a single time. The top ten hold approximately 0.3% of the sample. Specimen: peripheral blood. Source of these receptors: a woman aged 18-29 years with acute or convalescent COVID-19.

In this sample, this clone turned up a few times. The V and J genes are TRBV30 and TRBJ1-1, with D unresolved. The V end was cut by 6 bases, the J end by 2 bases, with 7 bases between. Germline-derived CDR1 and CDR2 are GTSNPN and SVGIG (reference sequence). The CDR3 totals 11 residues. CDR3 nucleotide sequence: TGTGCCTGTAATCCCAACACTGAAGCTTTCTTT. This sequence encodes CACNPNTEAFF.

The chain links TRBV21-1 to TRBJ1-1; the D call TRBD1 from the table was never checked on the DNA. TRBV21-1 has pseudogene status. The CDR3 totals 14 residues. CDR3 in amino acids: CASRTGQLNTEAFF. The CDR3 DNA reads TGTGCCAGCCGCACGGGACAGTTGAACACTGAAGCTTTCTTT.

The genes are TRBV6-1 and TRBJ1-5; TRBD1 might be the D (5 bases). The CDR3 has 14 amino acids. With 0 bases removed from V and 7 bases from J, the gap between germline ends came to 10 bases. CDR1 and CDR2 from the germline V gene are MNHNS and SASEGT. The CDR3 region has the DNA TGTGCCAGCAGTGAAGCCCGACAGAACCAGCCCCAGCATTTT. It is translated as CASSEARQNQPQHF.

J is TRBJ2-7 and V is TRBV4-1, with TRBD1 identical over 8 bases. Germline lookup yields CDR1 MGHRA and CDR2 YSYEKL. Trimming at V came to 3 bases and at J to 2 bases, leaving 6 bases not matched to a gene. The CDR3 runs to 15 residues. The CDR3 protein is CASSQTDRATYEQYF. The CDR3 DNA sequence: TGCGCCAGCAGCCAGACGGACAGGGCCACCTACGAGCAGTACTTC.

This clone was seen only a few times. Here the CDR3 reads CASSQDSWDRVSSVSYEQYF. In DNA, the CDR3 is TGTGCCAGCAGCCAAGACTCCTGGGACAGGGTTTCGTCCGTCTCCTACGAGCAGTACTTC. The V and J genes are TRBV3-1 (or the pseudogene TRBV3-2) and TRBJ2-7, with 9 nucleotides matching TRBD1. Unmatched junction bases numbered 15, after V lost 0 bases and J lost 0 bases. The germline V gene encodes CDR1 LGHDT and CDR2 YNNKEL (reference sequence). The CDR3 covers 20 residues.

The chain is built from TRBV24-1 and TRBJ2-5; D not certain. Between the trimmed V and J ends, which lost 0 bases and 4 bases, there was a span of 8 bases. Germline loops: CDR1 KGHDR, CDR2 SFDVKD. CDR3 length: 14 amino acids. CDR3 in amino acids: CATSDLETSETQYF. CDR3 DNA: TGTGCCACCAGTGATTTGGAAACATCAGAGACCCAGTACTTC.

V gene TRBV4-1 combines with J gene TRBJ2-7; 9 bases are shared with TRBD1. The germline V gene encodes CDR1 MGHRA and CDR2 YSYEKL. After removal of 4 bases from V and 5 bases from J, the junction contained 6 bases not matched to a gene. The CDR3 is 14 amino acids. CDR3 coding DNA: TGCGCCAGCAGCCCCCGGGACAGGGTCCACGAGCAGTACTTC. Its translation is CASSPRDRVHEQYF.

The chain has TRBV29-1 and TRBJ1-2, with D perhaps TRBD1 (5 bases). The V gene lost 0 bases and the J gene lost 2 bases, with 19 bases spanning the gap. The CDR3 runs to 17 residues. CDR1 and CDR2 (germline): SQVTM, ANQGSEA. The CDR3 nucleotides are TGCAGCGTTGAAGATTCGGACACCTCAATTGGGAACTATGGCTACACCTTC. Protein product: CSVEDSDTSIGNYGYTF. Full variable domain (outside the CDR3, taken from reference TRBV29-1 and TRBJ1-2): SAVISQKPSRDICQRGTSLTIQCQVDSQVTMMFWYRQQPGQSLTLIATANQGSEATYESGFVIDKFPISRPNLTFSTLTVSNMSPEDSSIYLCSVEDSDTSIGNYGYTFGSGTRLTVV.

The chain recombines TRBV14 with TRBJ2-7, with D maybe TRBD1 (5 bases). The CDR3 sequence is 14 residues long. Trimming cost V 4 bases and J 3 bases, with 13 bases left between them. Germline CDR1 reads SGHDN; CDR2 reads FVKESK. CDR3 coding DNA: TGTGCCAGCAGCCCCCGGACACTTTTCTACGAGCAGTACTTC. Residues: CASSPRTLFYEQYF.

The rearrangement links TRBV7-9 to TRBJ2-1; 8 nucleotides agree with TRBD1. J was trimmed by 7 bases and V by 5 bases; bases with no gene match: 7. The CDR3 is made up of 14 amino acids. Germline V CDR1 and CDR2: SEHNR, FQNEAQ (reference sequence). CDR3 region: CASSTWTGRNEQFF. The CDR3, as DNA: TGTGCCAGCAGCACCTGGACAGGGAGGAATGAGCAGTTCTTC.

The gene calls are TRBV29-1 and TRBJ2-2, with D possibly matching TRBD2 (5 bases). The CDR3 loop spans 13 amino acids. Germline lookup yields CDR1 SQVTM and CDR2 ANQGSEA. The V end was cut by 6 bases, the J end by 6 bases, with 14 bases between. CDR3 in DNA: TGCAGCGTGAATTTGAGGGTCTCCGGGGAGCTGTTTTTT. It codes for CSVNLRVSGELFF.

The chain joins TRBV11-2 to TRBJ1-4; D remains unclear. Germline V gene data show CDR1 as SGHAT and CDR2 as FQNNGV. The CDR3 has 15 amino acids. With 2 bases removed from V and 4 bases from J, the gap between germline ends came to 11 bases. The CDR3 nucleotides read TGTGCCAGCAGCTTACTGGAGGTTTGTAATGAAAAACTGTTTTTT. As protein: CASSLLEVCNEKLFF. Full variable domain (outside the CDR3, taken from reference TRBV11-2 and TRBJ1-4): EAGVAQSPRYKIIEKRQSVAFWCNPISGHATLYWYQQILGQGPKLLIQFQNNGVVDDSQLPKDRFSAERLKGVDSTLKIQPAKLEDSAVYLCASSLLEVCNEKLFFGSGTQLSVL.

This clone has just one count. The chain has TRBV10-1 and TRBJ2-5; D is ambiguous. The CDR3 totals 11 residues. Per germline, CDR1 WNHNN and CDR2 SYGVQD (reference sequence). DNA of the CDR3: TGCTCGTACTCCGCCGGGGAGACCCAGTACTTC. It codes for CSYSAGETQYF.

This sequence joins TRBV7-8 and TRBJ2-1; 8 bases are shared with TRBD2. CDR3 length: 16 residues. The junction had 14 bases not matched to a gene; V was cut back by 5 bases and J by 8 bases. The V gene's germline CDR1 is SGHVS and CDR2 FQNEAQ. The CDR3 nucleotides are TGTGCCAGCAGCCCAAAAGACGTACTAGCGGAGGATGAGCAGTTCTTC. This encodes CASSPKDVLAEDEQFF.

This clone was seen more than once but under ten times. The chain couples TRBV24-1 to TRBJ1-2; 10 bases line up with TRBD1. CDR1 KGHDR and CDR2 SFDVKD come from the germline V gene. V lost 7 bases to trimming and J lost 9 bases; unmatched junction nucleotides: 10. The CDR3 contains 14 residues. This CDR3 is CATSDGTGENRYTF. The CDR3 coding sequence is TGTGCCACCAGCGACGGGACAGGGGAGAATCGCTACACCTTC.

The chain carries TRBV9 and TRBJ2-3, with 9 positions matching TRBD1. Per the germline V gene, CDR1 is SGDLS and CDR2 is YYNGEE. The trim removed 0 bases at V and 4 bases at J, leaving 3 bases unmatched. The CDR3 consists of 15 residues. The CDR3 reads CASSVAGQGADTQYF. The CDR3 DNA is TGTGCCAGCAGCGTAGCGGGACAGGGTGCAGATACGCAGTATTTT. The full variable domain, rest sourced from reference TRBV9 and TRBJ2-3, is DSGVTQTPKHLITATGQRVTLRCSPRSGDLSVYWYQQSLDQGLQFLIQYYNGEERAKGNILERFSAQQFPDLHSELNLSSLELGDSALYFCASSVAGQGADTQYFGPGTRLTVL.

The rearrangement links TRBV9 to TRBJ2-1; TRBD1 aligns across 9 bases. Germline CDR1 SGDLS, CDR2 YYNGEE. The ends lost 7 bases at V and 5 bases at J; junction bases unmatched: 4. The CDR3 runs to 13 residues. CDR3 DNA: TGTGCCAGCCAGGGACAGGGTAACAATGAGCAGTTCTTC. Encoded protein: CASQGQGNNEQFF.

The chain links TRBV11-2 to TRBJ2-1; TRBD2 is a possible D gene (5 bases). V lost 1 base and J lost 9, with 10 bases in between. The CDR3 sequence is 13 residues long. Germline V lookup: CDR1 SGHAT, CDR2 FQNNGV. CDR3 loop: CASSLAAEGEQFF. The CDR3 bases are TGTGCCAGCAGCTTAGCTGCCGAGGGTGAGCAGTTCTTC. The entire variable domain, with the rest obtained from reference TRBV11-2 and TRBJ2-1, is as follows: EAGVAQSPRYKIIEKRQSVAFWCNPISGHATLYWYQQILGQGPKLLIQFQNNGVVDDSQLPKDRFSAERLKGVDSTLKIQPAKLEDSAVYLCASSLAAEGEQFFGPGTRLTVL.

V and J are TRBV9 and TRBJ1-2, with D possibly matching TRBD1 (5 bases). The CDR3 spans 16 residues. V lost 4 bases and J 5 bases, leaving 21 bases between the germline ends. Germline V gene data show CDR1 as SGDLS and CDR2 as YYNGEE. The CDR3 sequence: CASSLGDSSVWYGYTF. In DNA form, the CDR3 reads TGTGCCAGCAGCTTAGGGGACTCCTCGGTTTGGTATGGCTACACCTTC. The whole variable domain, filled in from reference TRBV9 and TRBJ1-2, reads DSGVTQTPKHLITATGQRVTLRCSPRSGDLSVYWYQQSLDQGLQFLIQYYNGEERAKGNILERFSAQQFPDLHSELNLSSLELGDSALYFCASSLGDSSVWYGYTFGSGTRLTVV.

In its sample, this clone was seen a few times. This sequence joins TRBV6-5 and TRBJ1-2, with D uncertain. The CDR3 length is 13 residues. Trimming took off 6 bases at V and 0 bases at J, with 8 bases between the two ends. CDR1 is MNHEY and CDR2 is SVGAGI in the germline V gene. CDR3 in amino acids: CASSRVANYGYTF. The CDR3 DNA sequence: TGTGCCAGCAGCCGGGTGGCTAACTATGGCTACACCTTC.

With respect to this clone: Other DNA sequences within the sample encode an identical CDR3. The chain has TRBV5-6 and TRBJ2-7; the match to TRBD1 covers 7 bases. V lost 0 bases to trimming and J lost 5 bases; unmatched junction nucleotides: 2. CDR3 size: 13 residues. The germline CDR1 and CDR2 sequences are SGHDT and YYEEEE. For the CDR3, the DNA is TGTGCCAGCAGCTTGGGACAGGGCCACGAGCAGTACTTC. Protein sequence: CASSLGQGHEQYF.

The chain links TRBV2 to TRBJ1-2; 8 nucleotides agree with TRBD1. The CDR3 consists of 16 residues. Germline CDR1 reads SNHLY; CDR2 reads FYNNEI. Germline trimming cut 6 bases from V and 7 bases from J; bases unmatched to any gene: 16. The CDR3 DNA is TGTGCCAGCAGAAAAACGGGACAGGAGACACTCTTTGGCTACACCTTC. It specifies CASRKTGQETLFGYTF.

The chain couples TRBV27 to TRBJ1-2; TRBD1 is a possible D gene (5 bases). Trimming took off 3 bases at V and 2 bases at J, with 7 bases between the two ends. The germline V gene has CDR1 MNHEY and CDR2 SMNVEV (reference sequence). This CDR3 contains 13 residues. The CDR3 bases are TGTGCCAGCAGTTTTGGACACAACTATGGCTACACCTTC. This gives the protein CASSFGHNYGYTF.

The genes are TRBV12-3 or TRBV12-4 and TRBJ2-3, with D perhaps TRBD2 (5 bases). Trimming stripped 6 bases from V and 2 bases from J, with 9 bases between. The CDR3 spans 13 residues. The CDR3 here is CASRRTPTDTQYF. The CDR3 DNA follows: TGTGCCAGCAGGAGGACTCCCACAGATACGCAGTATTTT.